This T cell receptor (beta chain) was identified in a study of CD8+ T cells in alopecia areata. The wider study: The study gave treated patients oral tofacitinib at 5 to 10 mg twice daily. Treated patients received severity scores based on the percentage of scalp area affected.

Treatment here: oral pan-JAK inhibitor, 5-10 mg twice daily. This CDR3 contains 12 residues. Germline lookup yields CDR1 SEHNR and CDR2 FQNEAQ (reference sequence). The ends were cut back, 5 bases at V and 8 bases at J, with 13 bases in the middle. Study findings and constraints: An increase in clonality over normal scalp was evident in lesional scalp, especially alopecia totalis/universalis. Many of the expanded lesional clones endured in scalp and blood while on tofacitinib.

This clone has ten or more counts. What it recognizes is unknown. It was cDNA, reverse transcribed from extracted RNA, that served as the sequencing template. The assay was immunoSEQ multiplex PCR, and TCRdb's table has in-frame clones only and misses some. The table has 200,000 or so clones, around two fifths seen once. This chain connects TRBV7-9 to TRBJ2-7; perhaps TRBD1 as D (6 bases). This sample comprised CD4+ T cells sorted from blood, obtained around week 30, from a patient treated with tofacitinib. The sequence was collected from a human donor with alopecia areata. The CDR3, as DNA: TGTGCCAGCAGCACCAGGGGTGGGCAGCAGTACTTC. Protein product: CASSTRGGQQYF.